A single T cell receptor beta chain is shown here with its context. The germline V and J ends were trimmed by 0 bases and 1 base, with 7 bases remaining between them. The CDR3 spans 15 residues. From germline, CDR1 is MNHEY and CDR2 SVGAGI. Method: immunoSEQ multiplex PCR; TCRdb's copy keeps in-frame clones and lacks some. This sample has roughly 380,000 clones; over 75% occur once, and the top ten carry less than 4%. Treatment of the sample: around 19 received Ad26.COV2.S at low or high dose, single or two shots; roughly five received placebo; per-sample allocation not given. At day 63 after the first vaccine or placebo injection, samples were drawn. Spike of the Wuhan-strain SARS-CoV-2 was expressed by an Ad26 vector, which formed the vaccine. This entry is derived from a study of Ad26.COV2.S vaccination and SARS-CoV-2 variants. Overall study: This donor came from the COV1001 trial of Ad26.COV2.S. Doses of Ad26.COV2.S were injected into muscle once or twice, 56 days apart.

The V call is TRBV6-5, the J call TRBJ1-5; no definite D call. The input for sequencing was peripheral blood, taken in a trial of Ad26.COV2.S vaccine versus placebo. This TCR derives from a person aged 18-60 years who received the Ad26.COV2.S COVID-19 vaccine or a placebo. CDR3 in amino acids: CASSYSGPSNQPQHF. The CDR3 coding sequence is TGTGCCAGCAGTTACTCAGGGCCCAGCAATCAGCCCCAGCATTTT.